The 16 T cell receptor beta chains given below trace back to one sample, sequenced in a study of cytomegalovirus exposure and HLA in healthy donors. The PCR used 60 Vbeta and 13 Jbeta primers. Sequencing was performed with immunoSEQ multiplex PCR; in TCRdb, only in-frame clones are kept and a portion is missing. Of 120,000 to 150,000 clones in the sample, approximately 70% are singletons; the top ten hold over 1%. Sequences were obtained from PBMCs. The source of these receptors is a woman between 40 and 55 years old in good health and CMV-seronegative.

This chain links TRBV12-5 with TRBJ2-5; tentatively, D is TRBD2 (5 bases). The CDR3 consists of 18 residues. The V gene's germline CDR1 is LGHNT and CDR2 FRNRAP. The V end lost 10 bases, the J end lost 3 bases, and 30 bases lay between the germline ends. The CDR3 protein is CAKESGFSIPLGEETQYF. CDR3 nucleotide sequence: TGTGCTAAAGAAAGTGGTTTTAGCATCCCCCTCGGGGAAGAGACCCAGTACTTC. Based on the CDR3 plus reference TRBV12-5 and TRBJ2-5, the full variable domain is DARVTQTPRHKVTEMGQEVTMRCQPILGHNTVFWYRQTMMQGLELLAYFRNRAPLDDSGMPKDRFSAEMPDATLATLKIQPSEPRDSAVYFCAKESGFSIPLGEETQYFGPGTRLLVL.

The chain employs TRBV19 and TRBJ2-5, with TRBD2 matching 15 bases. V shed 5 bases, J shed 5 bases, and the junction held 9 bases outside the gene matches. The CDR3 sequence is 17 residues long. From germline, CDR1 is LNHDA and CDR2 SQIVND (reference sequence). CDR3 coding DNA: TGTGCCAGTAGTCCCCGGACTAGCGGGGGGGCCCTGGAGACCCAGTACTTC. This sequence encodes CASSPRTSGGALETQYF.

This clone has more than one count but fewer than ten. The chain has TRBV7-9 and TRBJ1-4, with 7 bases lining up with TRBD1. V was clipped by 5 bases and J by 8 bases; unmatched bases: 11. This CDR3 region has 15 residues. Per germline, CDR1 SEHNR and CDR2 FQNEAQ (reference sequence). The CDR3 bases are TGTGCCAGCAGCGCTCGACAGGGTGTGCGGGAAAAACTGTTTTTT. It encodes CASSARQGVREKLFF. The complete variable domain, with remaining parts taken from reference TRBV7-9 and TRBJ1-4, reads DTGVSQNPRHKITKRGQNVTFRCDPISEHNRLYWYRQTLGQGPEFLTYFQNEAQLEKSRLLSDRFSAERPKGSFSTLEIQRTEQGDSAMYLCASSARQGVREKLFFGSGTQLSVL.

The chain recombines TRBV7-2 with TRBJ1-5; D is undetermined. V lost 4 bases to trimming and J lost 6 bases, with 13 bases between them. This CDR3 is built from 14 residues. Looked up from germline, CDR1 is SGHTA and CDR2 is FQGNSA. CDR3 DNA sequence: TGTGCCAGCAGCTCGGGTGTTCTAATTCAGCCCCAGCATTTT. It translates to CASSSGVLIQPQHF.

The V gene is TRBV4-1, the J gene TRBJ2-1; D possibly corresponds to TRBD2 (7 bases). The germline V gene encodes CDR1 MGHRA and CDR2 YSYEKL. CDR3 length equals 16 residues. Trimming took off 4 bases at V and 5 bases at J, with 18 bases between the two ends. The CDR3 loop reads CASSLLGGADNNEQFF. The CDR3 bases are TGCGCCAGCAGCCTCCTAGGGGGGGCTGATAACAATGAGCAGTTCTTC.

This clone was detected a few times. The V call is TRBV5-6, the J call TRBJ1-2; D not certain. The CDR3 loop spans 13 amino acids. From germline, CDR1 is SGHDT and CDR2 YYEEEE. The ends were cut back, 5 bases at V and 4 bases at J, with 12 bases in the middle. The CDR3 DNA sequence: TGTGCCAGCAGGAGGGCCGCGGGCTATGGCTACACCTTC. It codes for CASRRAAGYGYTF.

This clone was detected a few times. The gene calls are TRBV2 and TRBJ1-1; 8 bases align to TRBD1. The CDR3 runs to 13 residues. CDR1 and CDR2 (germline): SNHLY, FYNNEI. The ends lost 5 bases at V and 10 bases at J; junction bases unmatched: 9. The CDR3 nucleotides are TGTGCCAGCAGTAAGGGACAGGACCAGGGAGCTTTCTTT. Its translation is CASSKGQDQGAFF. Together with reference TRBV2 and TRBJ1-1, the CDR3 gives the full variable domain: EPEVTQTPSHQVTQMGQEVILRCVPISNHLYFYWYRQILGQKVEFLVSFYNNEISEKSEIFDDQFSVERPDGSNFTLKIRSTKLEDSAMYFCASSKGQDQGAFFGQGTRLTVV.

V gene TRBV14 combines with J gene TRBJ1-2; a weak D match, TRBD1 (5 bases). CDR3 size: 13 residues. Trimming left V 4 bases short and J 5 bases short, with 11 bases between. CDR1 SGHDN and CDR2 FVKESK come from the germline V gene. CDR3 sequence: CASSRDGSYGYTF. Written as DNA, the CDR3 is TGTGCCAGCAGCCGGGACGGGAGTTATGGCTACACCTTC.

V is TRBV19 and J is TRBJ1-5, with D maybe TRBD1 (5 bases). The CDR3 is 15 amino acids. Trimming stripped 0 bases from V and 7 bases from J, with 13 bases between. Per germline, CDR1 LNHDA and CDR2 SQIVND (reference sequence). The CDR3 sequence: CASSIDPGLGQPQHF. Written as DNA, the CDR3 is TGTGCCAGTAGTATAGATCCAGGGCTTGGGCAGCCCCAGCATTTT. Full variable domain (missing parts from reference TRBV19 and TRBJ1-5): DGGITQSPKYLFRKEGQNVTLSCEQNLNHDAMYWYRQDPGQGLRLIYYSQIVNDFQKGDIAEGYSVSREKKESFPLTVTSAQKNPTAFYLCASSIDPGLGQPQHFGDGTRLSIL.

V is TRBV29-1 and J is TRBJ1-1; D gene ambiguous. CDR3 length: 12 amino acids. From germline, CDR1 is SQVTM and CDR2 ANQGSEA. Trimming left V 4 bases short and J 0 bases short, with 6 bases between. The CDR3, as DNA: TGCAGCGTTGCGTTCCTGAACACTGAAGCTTTCTTT. Translating gives CSVAFLNTEAFF.

Turning to this clone: Distinct nucleotide sequences in the sample also encode this CDR3. The genes are TRBV2 and TRBJ1-3; TRBD1 matches 7 bases. Trimming at V came to 6 bases and at J to 2 bases, leaving 4 bases not matched to a gene. The CDR3 is 14 amino acids. Germline V CDR1 and CDR2: SNHLY, FYNNEI. CDR3 DNA sequence: TGTGCCAGCAGCGTCACAGGGGCTGGAAACACCATATATTTT. This gives the protein CASSVTGAGNTIYF.

The table lists this clone with a count of one. This sequence joins TRBV5-5 and TRBJ2-1; 10 nucleotides match TRBD1. The germline gives CDR1 SGHKS, CDR2 YYEKEE (reference sequence). CDR3 length: 18 amino acids. The trim removed 4 bases at V and 1 base at J, leaving 11 bases unmatched. CDR3 nucleotide sequence: TGTGCCAGCAGCCCCCCCTGGGGGGACAGGGGTTCCTACAATGAGCAGTTCTTC. As protein: CASSPPWGDRGSYNEQFF.

This clone showed up just a few times. The V gene is TRBV10-3, the J gene TRBJ1-1, with no clear D. Germline assignment: CDR1 ENHRY and CDR2 SYGVKD. With 0 bases removed from V and 2 bases from J, the gap between germline ends came to 13 bases. The CDR3 covers 16 residues. The CDR3 sequence is CAISESTTAGNTEAFF. DNA of the CDR3: TGTGCCATCAGTGAGTCAACCACGGCAGGCAACACTGAAGCTTTCTTT.

This clone turned up a few times. The genes are TRBV5-6 and TRBJ2-1, with 10 nucleotides matching TRBD2. The CDR3 spans 14 residues. Trimming cost V 3 bases and J 7 bases; bases outside gene matches: 4. Per germline, CDR1 SGHDT and CDR2 YYEEEE. The CDR3 nucleotides read TGTGCCAGCAGCTCCAGCGGGGGGGCTAATGAGCAGTTCTTC. Translated, it gives CASSSSGGANEQFF.

This rearrangement joins TRBV7-3 to TRBJ1-6; 7 bases map to TRBD1. The CDR3 length is 16 residues. Trimming at V came to 2 bases and at J to 5 bases, leaving 6 bases not matched to a gene. CDR1 SGHTA and CDR2 FQGTGA come from the germline V gene. The CDR3 DNA reads TGTGCCAGCAGCTTATACGAACAGGGGAATAATTCACCCCTCCACTTT. It specifies CASSLYEQGNNSPLHF. The full variable domain, completed using reference TRBV7-3 and TRBJ1-6, is GAGVSQTPSNKVTEKGKYVELRCDPISGHTALYWYRQSLGQGPEFLIYFQGTGAADDSGLPNDRFFAVRPEGSVSTLKIQRTERGDSAVYLCASSLYEQGNNSPLHFGNGTRLTVT.

The chain carries TRBV27 and TRBJ2-4, with TRBD2 as a possible D gene (6 bases). This CDR3 is built from 16 residues. Deletions cut 3 bases from V and 0 bases from J, with 12 bases between. Germline lookup yields CDR1 MNHEY and CDR2 SMNVEV (reference sequence). The CDR3 protein is CASSLTREIAKNIQYF. DNA for the CDR3: TGTGCCAGCAGTTTGACACGGGAGATAGCCAAAAACATTCAGTACTTC.